This is a list of T cell receptor beta chains from one sample in a study of blood T cell repertoires in COVID-19. Produced via immunoSEQ multiplex PCR; TCRdb's table is partial and in-frame only. The repertoire consists of 60,000 to 65,000 clones, with 90% occurring once and the leading ten covering 7% to 10%. Sequenced input: peripheral blood. These TCRs come from an elderly woman with active COVID-19. The CDR3 runs from the conserved cysteine through the conserved F or W. Fields, in order: D gene, V gene, J gene, clone size, CDR3 DNA, CDR3 protein. A D gene is named only where the DNA matches it firmly. Some rows mark clone size as missing; the rest say once, few, many or name a class of expanded clone.

d_call: .
v_call: TRBV24-1
j_call: TRBJ1-5
clone_size: .
cdr3_nt: TGTGCCACCAGTGGGGGGGGAGTCGGCAATCAGCCCCAGCATTTT
cdr3_aa: CATSGGGVGNQPQHF

d_call: TRBD1
v_call: TRBV5-1
j_call: TRBJ1-2
clone_size: .
cdr3_nt: TGCGCCAGCAGCGTCGGACAGGACACTAACTATGGCTACACCTTC
cdr3_aa: CASSVGQDTNYGYTF

d_call: TRBD2
v_call: TRBV5-1
j_call: TRBJ2-1
clone_size: once
cdr3_nt: TGCGCCAGCAGCCCCCCGGGGACTAGCGGGAGTAATGAGCAGTTCTTC
cdr3_aa: CASSPPGTSGSNEQFF

d_call: .
v_call: TRBV4-2
j_call: TRBJ2-3
clone_size: .
cdr3_nt: TGTGCCAGCAGCCAAGACAGGGCCACAGATACGCAGTATTTT
cdr3_aa: CASSQDRATDTQYF

d_call: .
v_call: TRBV28
j_call: TRBJ2-7
clone_size: .
cdr3_nt: TGTGCCAGCAGTTCCCCCTACTCGAGCTCCTACGAGCAGTACTTC
cdr3_aa: CASSSPYSSSYEQYF

d_call: .
v_call: TRBV7-2
j_call: TRBJ2-6
clone_size: .
cdr3_nt: TGTGCCAGCAGCTTAGCGGTACAGCCTGGGGCCAACGTCCTGACTTTC
cdr3_aa: CASSLAVQPGANVLTF

d_call: .
v_call: TRBV19
j_call: TRBJ2-7
clone_size: .
cdr3_nt: TGTGCCAGTAGTACCTCCGACAGGTCCTACGAGCAGTACTTC
cdr3_aa: CASSTSDRSYEQYF

d_call: .
v_call: TRBV3-1/TRBV3-2
j_call: TRBJ2-7
clone_size: few
cdr3_nt: TGTGCCAGCAGGGGGGGGCCCTACGAGCAGTACTTC
cdr3_aa: CASRGGPYEQYF

d_call: TRBD2
v_call: TRBV10-2
j_call: TRBJ2-7
clone_size: .
cdr3_nt: TGCGCCAGCAGTGATTTAGCGGGAGAGAGCTACGAGCAGTACTTC
cdr3_aa: CASSDLAGESYEQYF

d_call: TRBD1
v_call: TRBV7-9
j_call: TRBJ1-2
clone_size: .
cdr3_nt: TGTGCCAGCAGCTCGAGGACAGGGGGCGGAGATGGCTACACCTTC
cdr3_aa: CASSSRTGGGDGYTF

d_call: .
v_call: TRBV27
j_call: TRBJ2-7
clone_size: .
cdr3_nt: TGTGCCAGCAGTTTACGAGGGCAGCACGAGCAGTACTTC
cdr3_aa: CASSLRGQHEQYF

d_call: .
v_call: TRBV28
j_call: TRBJ2-3
clone_size: .
cdr3_nt: TGTGCCAGCAGCACGAGGGATACGCAGTATTTT
cdr3_aa: CASSTRDTQYF

d_call: .
v_call: TRBV1
j_call: TRBJ2-1
clone_size: .
cdr3_nt: TGCACCAGCAGCCTCATGCTACTAGCGGGGGAGGAGAATGAGCAGTTCTTC
cdr3_aa: CTSSLMLLAGEENEQFF

d_call: .
v_call: TRBV15
j_call: TRBJ1-1
clone_size: .
cdr3_nt: TGTGCCACCAGCAGAGATTTTAATGAGGGGAACACTGAAGCTTTCTTT
cdr3_aa: CATSRDFNEGNTEAFF

d_call: .
v_call: TRBV5-4
j_call: TRBJ2-1
clone_size: .
cdr3_nt: TGTGCCAGCAGCTTGGGATTGGGCAACGACCTCAATGAGCAGTTCTTC
cdr3_aa: CASSLGLGNDLNEQFF

d_call: .
v_call: TRBV3-1/TRBV3-2
j_call: TRBJ1-4
clone_size: .
cdr3_nt: TGTGCCAGCAGCTACCGGGGGTTTAATGAAAAACTGTTTTTT
cdr3_aa: CASSYRGFNEKLFF

d_call: TRBD2
v_call: TRBV5-1
j_call: TRBJ2-3
clone_size: .
cdr3_nt: TGCGCCAGCAGCCTGGGGGTAGCGGGAGAGGGAGATACGCAGTATTTT
cdr3_aa: CASSLGVAGEGDTQYF

d_call: .
v_call: TRBV6-6
j_call: TRBJ2-1
clone_size: once
cdr3_nt: TGTGCCAGCAGCTCAGTCGGAGTCTACAATGAGCAGTTCTTC
cdr3_aa: CASSSVGVYNEQFF

d_call: TRBD1
v_call: TRBV6-5
j_call: TRBJ1-2
clone_size: .
cdr3_nt: TGTGCCAGCATTACCTGGGACAGGGTAATCAGCTACACCTTC
cdr3_aa: CASITWDRVISYTF

d_call: .
v_call: TRBV3-1/TRBV3-2
j_call: TRBJ1-1
clone_size: .
cdr3_nt: TGTGCCAGCAGCCAAGGGGGGGGTGACACTGAAGCTTTCTTT
cdr3_aa: CASSQGGGDTEAFF